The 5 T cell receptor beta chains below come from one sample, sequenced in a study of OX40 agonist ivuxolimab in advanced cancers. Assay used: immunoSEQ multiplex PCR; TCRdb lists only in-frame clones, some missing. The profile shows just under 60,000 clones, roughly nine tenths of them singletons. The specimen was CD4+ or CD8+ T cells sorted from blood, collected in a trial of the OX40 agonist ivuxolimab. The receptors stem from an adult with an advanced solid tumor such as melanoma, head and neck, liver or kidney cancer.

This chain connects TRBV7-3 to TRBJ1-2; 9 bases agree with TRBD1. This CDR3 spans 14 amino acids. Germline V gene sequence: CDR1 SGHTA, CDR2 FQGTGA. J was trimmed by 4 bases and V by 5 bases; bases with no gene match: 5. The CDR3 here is CASSQTGGSYGYTF. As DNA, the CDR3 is TGTGCCAGCAGCCAAACAGGGGGCAGCTATGGCTACACCTTC.

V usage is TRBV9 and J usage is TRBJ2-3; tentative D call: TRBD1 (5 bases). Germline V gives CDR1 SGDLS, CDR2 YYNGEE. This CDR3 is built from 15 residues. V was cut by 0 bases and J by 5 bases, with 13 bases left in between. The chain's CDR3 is CASSVVGELIDTQYF. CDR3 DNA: TGTGCCAGCAGCGTAGTAGGGGAATTAATAGATACGCAGTATTTT.

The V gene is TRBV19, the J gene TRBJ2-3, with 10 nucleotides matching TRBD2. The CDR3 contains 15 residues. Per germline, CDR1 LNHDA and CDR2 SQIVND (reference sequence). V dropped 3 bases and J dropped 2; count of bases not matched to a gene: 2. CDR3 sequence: CASSILAGDTDTQYF. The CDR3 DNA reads TGTGCCAGTAGTATCCTAGCGGGGGACACAGATACGCAGTATTTT.

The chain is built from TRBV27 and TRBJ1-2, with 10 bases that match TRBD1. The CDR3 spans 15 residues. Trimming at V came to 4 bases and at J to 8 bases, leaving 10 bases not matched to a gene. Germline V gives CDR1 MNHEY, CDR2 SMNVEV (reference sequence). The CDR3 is CASSSTGGVLYGYTF. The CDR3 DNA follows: TGTGCCAGCAGTTCGACAGGGGGCGTTTTGTACGGCTACACCTTC.

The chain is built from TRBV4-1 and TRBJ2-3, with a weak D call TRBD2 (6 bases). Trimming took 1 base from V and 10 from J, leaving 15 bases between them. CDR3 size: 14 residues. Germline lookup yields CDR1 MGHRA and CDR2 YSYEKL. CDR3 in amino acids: CASSQVSASDPQYF. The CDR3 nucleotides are TGCGCCAGCAGCCAAGTATCGGCTAGCGATCCGCAGTATTTT.